This TCR beta chain is drawn from a study of shared clonotypes between healthy human individuals. Study overall: There were three CD4 naive, three CD4 memory, two CD8 naive and one CD8 memory plates per donor. Study-level points and caveats: Donor scarcity curtailed the genetic and exposure-history diversity represented herein. All-four-donor shared clonotypes had higher generation probabilities than non-shared clonotypes did.

Method: immunoSEQ multiplex PCR; TCRdb's copy keeps in-frame clones and lacks some. The sample consists of over 950,000 clones, about 80% of them appearing once. This clone was observed many times. Antigen specificity is unknown. This CDR3 is built from 14 residues. After removal of 5 bases from V and 13 bases from J, the junction contained 8 bases not matched to a gene. Germline V gives CDR1 LNHDA, CDR2 SQIVND (reference sequence). V gene TRBV19 combines with J gene TRBJ2-2, with 12 bases lining up with TRBD2. The sequenced material came from memory CD4+ T cells from PBMCs. Subset defined: CD45RA-negative fraction. This TCR was sampled from a man aged 18 to 30 in good health. Some clones in this sample may be carry-over from other donors' samples. The CDR3 coding sequence is TGTGCCAGTAGTTCGACTAGCGGGAGTCAAGTGCTGTTTTTT. This gives the protein CASSSTSGSQVLFF.